The sequence of this T cell receptor (beta chain) was determined in a study of glioma-infiltrating T cells after dendritic cell vaccination. Whole-study context: Treatment, given 2003 to 2012, was autologous tumor lysate-pulsed dendritic cell vaccination.

The count of this clone is one. Germline V lookup: CDR1 SNHLY, CDR2 FYNNEI. This CDR3 spans 15 amino acids. Trimming cost V 3 bases and J 8 bases, with 16 bases left between them. Up to 2 ug genomic DNA was used for TCRB CDR3 amplification. The method was immunoSEQ multiplex PCR; TCRdb's version includes in-frame clones alone and lacks a portion of them. The data show some 70,000 clones, about four fifths seen once. V is TRBV2 and J is TRBJ1-4; D perhaps matches TRBD1 (6 bases). This TCR was recovered from a human donor with glioblastoma. Sequencing was performed on blood, taken before dendritic cell vaccination. The CDR3 region has the DNA TGTGCCAGCAGTGACTGGGGGGGGCTGGGGGAAAAACTGTTTTTT. This gives the protein CASSDWGGLGEKLFF.